This T cell receptor (beta chain) was sequenced during a study of blood T cells in healthy people across ages. Study results and limitations: Roughly linearly, TCR beta diversity per million T cells fell as age increased.

V lost 5 bases and J lost 2; bases outside the gene matches: 8. CDR3 size: 15 residues. Germline V gene lookup returns CDR1 SGHTA and CDR2 FQGNSA. Every donor gave approximately 10 milliliters of peripheral blood. Isolation recovered at least 6.5 million PBMCs from every sample. As regards this clonotype: As yet, its antigen is unknown.

A second about 7 to 11 cycle PCR used barcoded and J-beta primers. Each CDR3 protein is one row after TCRdb ran MiXCR on the 5' RACE reads. The table includes around 1.7 million distinct CDR3 sequences, roughly 27% detected once. Sequenced material: blood. V and J are TRBV7-2 and TRBJ2-7; 8 positions agree with TRBD1. The receptor was derived from a woman aged 25 to 45 in good health. CDR3 region: CASSTAWTGTYEQYF. CDR3 bases: TGTGCCAGCAGCACCGCCTGGACAGGGACCTACGAGCAGTACTTC. The full variable domain, its missing parts supplied by reference TRBV7-2 and TRBJ2-7, is GAGVSQSPSNKVTEKGKDVELRCDPISGHTALYWYRQSLGQGLEFLIYFQGNSAPDKSGLPSDRFSAERTGGSVSTLTIQRTQQEDSAVYLCASSTAWTGTYEQYFGPGTRLTVT.